Listed here are 19 T cell receptor beta chains from one sample, sequenced in a study of identical twins. Via MiXCR, TCRdb re-called the 5' RACE reads, giving one row per CDR3 protein. This sample carries around 680,000 distinct CDR3 sequences, about 9.4% of them seen once, and the ten largest clones take approximately 0.96%. The sample also formed part of further work on yellow fever vaccine responses in identical twins.

The sample comprised PBMCs. All receptors come from a woman under 30 in good health.

This clonotype turned up a few times. The V and J genes are TRBV12-3 or TRBV12-4 and TRBJ2-7; D is perhaps TRBD2 (5 bases). This CDR3 is built from 11 residues. V was pared by 8 bases and J by 6 bases, with 11 bases between. The CDR3 sequence: CASGRGLEQYF. The DNA of the CDR3 is TGTGCCAGCGGCAGAGGGCTCGAGCAGTACTTC.

Ten or more counts support this clonotype. V usage is TRBV20-1 and J usage is TRBJ1-2; 7 positions match TRBD1. The CDR3 length is 14 residues. V gave up 1 base and J gave up 8 bases; unmatched junction bases: 10. Looked up from germline, CDR1 is DFQATT and CDR2 is SNEGSKA (reference sequence). This chain's CDR3 is CSARGGGQAGGYTF. The CDR3 nucleotides read TGCAGTGCTAGAGGTGGCGGACAGGCCGGCGGCTACACCTTC.

This clonotype has more than one count but fewer than ten. The chain is built from TRBV15 and TRBJ2-1; D uncertain. The germline V gene has CDR1 LNHNV and CDR2 YYDKDF (reference sequence). The CDR3 is made up of 16 amino acids. Trimming removed 0 bases from V and 1 base from J, with 10 bases in between. CDR3 in DNA: TGTGCCACCAGCAGAGATCGCGGCAGTTCCTACAATGAGCAGTTCTTC. This gives the protein CATSRDRGSSYNEQFF.

V gene TRBV6-4 combines with J gene TRBJ2-1; D tentatively reads TRBD1 or TRBD2 (5 bases each). Per the germline V gene, CDR1 is MRHNA and CDR2 is SNTAGT. Trimming shortened V by 11 bases and J by 3 bases, and 29 bases separated the two germline ends. The CDR3 has 18 amino acids. DNA for the CDR3: TGTGCCCGCACGCCATCCTCTCAGGGAGACCTAAGCTACAATGAGCAGTTCTTC. It is translated as CARTPSSQGDLSYNEQFF.

The chain couples TRBV5-1 to TRBJ2-2, with 8 bases identical to TRBD2. With V trimmed by 3 bases and J by 6 bases, 10 bases remained unmatched. Germline values: CDR1 SGHRS, CDR2 YFSETQ. The CDR3 has 16 residues. As DNA, the CDR3 is TGCGCCAGCAGCTATCCCGGGACTAGTAGGGCCGGGGAGCTGTTTTTT. It is translated as CASSYPGTSRAGELFF.

The rearrangement uses TRBV20-1 and TRBJ2-3; 8 bases are a match to TRBD2. The V and J ends lost 3 bases and 12 bases, in that order; junction bases with no gene match: 20. The germline CDR1 and CDR2 sequences are DFQATT and SNEGSKA (reference sequence). There are 16 residues in the CDR3. CDR3 DNA: TGCAGTGCTAGGGACGACTTGAGCGGGAGAGGCCCGGCCCAGTATTTT. Amino acid sequence: CSARDDLSGRGPAQYF.

This chain connects TRBV9 to TRBJ1-2; 8 positions agree with TRBD1. This CDR3 has 13 amino acids. J gave up 3 bases and V 3 bases, and 1 base lay outside the gene matches. Germline CDR1 is SGDLS and CDR2 is YYNGEE. DNA of the CDR3: TGTGCCAGCAGCGAGACAGGGGACTATGGCTACACCTTC. It codes for CASSETGDYGYTF.

This clonotype was detected a few times. J is TRBJ1-1 and V is TRBV29-1; D uncertain. The CDR3 extends over 13 amino acids. Trimming took off 2 bases at V and 6 bases at J, with 13 bases between the two ends. CDR1 SQVTM and CDR2 ANQGSEA come from the germline V gene. The CDR3 sequence: CSVERKVVPEAFF. CDR3 in DNA: TGCAGCGTTGAAAGGAAGGTTGTCCCTGAAGCTTTCTTT.

This clonotype was observed a few times. The chain joins TRBV10-3 to TRBJ2-3, with 12 bases fitting TRBD2. Germline V gives CDR1 ENHRY, CDR2 SYGVKD. With 5 bases clipped from V and 0 bases from J, the junction kept 3 bases outside the gene matches. This CDR3 has 16 amino acids. Here the CDR3 DNA reads TGTGCCATCAGTCCTCTAGCGGGGGGGAGCACAGATACGCAGTATTTT. Protein product: CAISPLAGGSTDTQYF.

V gene TRBV12-3 or TRBV12-4 combines with J gene TRBJ2-7; 7 bases match TRBD1. The CDR3 has 15 amino acids. With 1 base clipped from V and 4 bases from J, the junction kept 7 bases outside the gene matches. This CDR3 is CASSLGGQPIYEQYF. CDR3 DNA sequence: TGTGCCAGCAGTTTAGGGGGACAGCCTATTTACGAGCAGTACTTC.

The chain is built from TRBV28 and TRBJ2-4, with D possibly being TRBD2 (5 bases). V shed 5 bases and J shed 0 bases, with 17 bases lying between them. Germline lookup yields CDR1 MDHEN and CDR2 SYDVKM. The CDR3 has 17 residues. In DNA, the CDR3 is TGTGCCAGCAGTCGCCCCCAGCGGACTTTAGCCAAAAACATTCAGTACTTC. Protein product: CASSRPQRTLAKNIQYF.

The chain recombines TRBV7-2 with TRBJ2-3; 11 positions match TRBD2. The CDR3 totals 16 residues. V trimming: 5 bases; J trimming: 3 bases; junction bases outside the gene matches: 7. Germline V gene data show CDR1 as SGHTA and CDR2 as FQGNSA. Here the CDR3 DNA reads TGTGCCAGCAGCACCCCGACTAGCGGGGTAACAGATACGCAGTATTTT. It codes for CASSTPTSGVTDTQYF.

This clonotype showed up many times. The chain uses TRBV12-3 or TRBV12-4 and TRBJ2-2; D remains ambiguous. The V and J ends lost 3 bases and 1 base respectively, with 6 bases between them. This CDR3 is 14 amino acids long. In nucleotides, the CDR3 is TGTGCCAGCAGTTTCAAGGAGAACACCGGGGAGCTGTTTTTT. It specifies CASSFKENTGELFF.

The gene calls are TRBV10-3 and TRBJ2-1, with D possibly TRBD1 on 6 matching bases. There are 16 residues in the CDR3. The V and J ends lost 1 base and 10 bases respectively, with 20 bases between them. Germline loops: CDR1 ENHRY, CDR2 SYGVKD. The CDR3 DNA is TGTGCCATCAGTGAGTTCGAACTAGTAGGGGGTGACGAGCAGTTCTTC. This sequence encodes CAISEFELVGGDEQFF.

The chain is built from TRBV28 and TRBJ2-7; D is perhaps TRBD1 or TRBD2 (6 bases each). V lost 6 bases and J lost 0, with 15 bases in between. Germline V gene lookup returns CDR1 MDHEN and CDR2 SYDVKM. The CDR3 covers 15 residues. The CDR3 loop reads CASREGGRSSYEQYF. The CDR3 DNA follows: TGTGCCAGCAGGGAGGGGGGCCGGAGCTCCTACGAGCAGTACTTC.

V and J are TRBV7-2 and TRBJ1-1; no reliable D call. CDR3 length: 15 amino acids. The ends were cut back, 4 bases at V and 0 bases at J, with 12 bases in the middle. Germline lookup yields CDR1 SGHTA and CDR2 FQGNSA. CDR3 loop: CASSSYSQMNTEAFF. DNA for the CDR3: TGTGCCAGCAGCTCGTACAGTCAGATGAACACTGAAGCTTTCTTT.

In this sample, this clonotype turned up a few times. This chain joins TRBV20-1 and TRBJ2-2, with 7 bases aligning to TRBD2. The CDR3 extends over 15 amino acids. V lost 6 bases to trimming and J lost 4 bases; unmatched junction nucleotides: 11. Germline CDR1 DFQATT, CDR2 SNEGSKA (reference sequence). CDR3 sequence reads: CSARRGGSITGELFF. In DNA, the CDR3 is TGCAGTGCCCGCCGGGGCGGGAGCATCACCGGGGAGCTGTTTTTT.

The V and J genes are TRBV6-2 or TRBV6-3 and TRBJ2-5; D gene ambiguous. V was trimmed by 6 bases and J by 9 bases, leaving 14 bases between them. Per the germline V gene, CDR1 is MNHEY and CDR2 is SVGEGT. CDR3 size: 12 residues. The CDR3 here is CASSYQEWAQYF. CDR3 in DNA: TGTGCCAGCAGCTATCAAGAGTGGGCCCAGTACTTC.

This clonotype was detected only a few times. The chain employs TRBV7-9 and TRBJ1-5; D is undetermined. With 4 bases removed from V and 6 bases from J, the gap between germline ends came to 13 bases. Per germline, CDR1 SEHNR and CDR2 FQNEAQ (reference sequence). This CDR3 contains 14 residues. DNA of the CDR3: TGTGCCAGCAGCTCACACGGGGTCGGTCAGCCCCAGCATTTT. This sequence encodes CASSSHGVGQPQHF.